Below are 14 T cell receptor beta chains sequenced from a single sample in a study of response to subunit inactivated influenza vaccine. From the RT-PCR reads, TCRdb called clonotypes with MiXCR, one entry per CDR3 protein. The data show roughly 170,000 distinct CDR3 sequences, about 9.3% seen once. The sequenced sample was non-naive T cells sorted from PBMCs, obtained on the day of vaccination. The source of these receptors is a man aged 50 to 59 who received an inactivated influenza vaccine.

V gene TRBV18 combines with J gene TRBJ1-2; D uncertain. Between the trimmed V and J ends, which lost 4 bases and 2 bases, there was a span of 8 bases. The CDR3 has 13 amino acids. From germline, CDR1 is KGHSH and CDR2 LQKENI. For the CDR3, the DNA is TGTGCCAGCTCACTAGGGTACAACTATGGCTACACCTTC. It translates to CASSLGYNYGYTF.

This clonotype was detected many times. The gene calls are TRBV29-1 and TRBJ2-7; TRBD1 matches 10 bases. Germline loops: CDR1 SQVTM, CDR2 ANQGSEA. V gave up 8 bases and J gave up 1 base; unmatched junction bases: 8. This CDR3 is 14 amino acids long. The CDR3 nucleotides are TGCAGCATAGTGGTGGGACAGGGGTCCTACGAGCAGTACTTC. The encoded protein is CSIVVGQGSYEQYF.

The CDR3: CASSSGLAGEETQYF. The CDR3 bases are TGTGCCAGCAGTTCCGGACTAGCGGGAGAGGAGACCCAGTACTTC. V usage is TRBV28 and J usage is TRBJ2-5, with TRBD2 matching 13 bases. CDR3 size: 15 residues. Germline V CDR1 and CDR2: MDHEN, SYDVKM. J lost 5 bases, V lost 4 bases, and 4 bases had no gene match.

This clonotype turned up a few times. The rearrangement uses TRBV12-3 or TRBV12-4 and TRBJ2-1; TRBD1 is a possible D gene (7 bases). V lost 6 bases to trimming and J lost 9 bases, with 18 bases between them. The CDR3 sequence is 14 residues long. Written as DNA, the CDR3 is TGTGCCAGCAGCTGGCGGGGCCAGGGGGGTGAGCAGTTCTTC. It specifies CASSWRGQGGEQFF.

This clonotype was detected a few times. V usage is TRBV19 and J usage is TRBJ2-2; 7 bases agree with TRBD1. The CDR3 totals 14 residues. From germline, CDR1 is LNHDA and CDR2 SQIVND (reference sequence). Trimming took 8 bases from V and 3 from J; bases not matched to a gene: 6. CDR3 DNA sequence: TGTGCCAGTTCCAGACAGGGTTACACCGGGGAGCTGTTTTTT. This gives the protein CASSRQGYTGELFF. Supplemented by reference TRBV19 and TRBJ2-2, the full variable domain reads DGGITQSPKYLFRKEGQNVTLSCEQNLNHDAMYWYRQDPGQGLRLIYYSQIVNDFQKGDIAEGYSVSREKKESFPLTVTSAQKNPTAFYLCASSRQGYTGELFFGEGSRLTVL.

This clonotype was observed many times. The CDR3: CASSPSFNRANGYTF. For the CDR3, the DNA is TGTGCCAGCAGCCCGAGTTTTAACAGGGCGAATGGCTACACCTTC. The chain joins TRBV7-9 to TRBJ1-2; D is possibly TRBD1 (6 bases). The CDR3 covers 15 residues. Trimming left V 5 bases short and J 6 bases short, with 19 bases between. Germline loops: CDR1 SEHNR, CDR2 FQNEAQ (reference sequence).

This clonotype was counted many times. This chain uses TRBV12-3 or TRBV12-4 with TRBJ2-3; D ambiguous. The CDR3 totals 12 residues. V lost 8 bases to trimming and J lost 4 bases, with 10 bases between them. The DNA for the CDR3 is TGTGCCAGCCAGGCACCAGCAGATACGCAGTATTTT. It is translated as CASQAPADTQYF.

This clonotype was recorded at least ten times. This rearrangement joins TRBV3-1 to TRBJ2-5; possibly TRBD1 or TRBD2 for D (6 bases each). V was cut by 4 bases and J by 6 bases, with 9 bases left in between. The CDR3 extends over 12 amino acids. CDR1 is LGHDT and CDR2 is YNNKEL in the germline V gene (reference sequence). The CDR3 DNA sequence: TGTGCCAGCAGCCGGGGGGCGCAGACCCAGTACTTC. This encodes CASSRGAQTQYF.

This clonotype was detected a few times. The rearrangement links TRBV7-2 to TRBJ1-4; D may be TRBD1 (5 bases). The germline gives CDR1 SGHTA, CDR2 FQGNSA. The CDR3 covers 14 residues. The ends were cut back, 5 bases at V and 5 bases at J, with 12 bases in the middle. In DNA, the CDR3 is TGTGCCAGCAGCCCCGGGACGGTCAATGAAAAACTGTTTTTT. Translation gives CASSPGTVNEKLFF. The full variable domain, its missing parts supplied by reference TRBV7-2 and TRBJ1-4, is GAGVSQSPSNKVTEKGKDVELRCDPISGHTALYWYRQSLGQGLEFLIYFQGNSAPDKSGLPSDRFSAERTGGSVSTLTIQRTQQEDSAVYLCASSPGTVNEKLFFGSGTQLSVL.

The genes are TRBV27 and TRBJ1-6; 7 positions agree with TRBD1. This CDR3 region has 15 residues. V lost 4 bases to trimming and J lost 7 bases; unmatched junction nucleotides: 7. Germline values: CDR1 MNHEY, CDR2 SMNVEV (reference sequence). The CDR3 is CASSSGGVRNSPLHF. The CDR3 DNA follows: TGTGCCAGCAGTTCAGGGGGGGTGAGGAATTCACCCCTCCACTTT.

This clonotype has a count of ten or more. The chain carries TRBV7-9 and TRBJ2-4, with D possibly TRBD2 on 6 matching bases. Trimming removed 3 bases from V and 2 bases from J, with 11 bases in between. CDR1 is SEHNR and CDR2 is FQNEAQ in the germline V gene (reference sequence). The CDR3 runs to 15 residues. The CDR3 spells CASSLLGGTKNIQYF. CDR3 DNA sequence: TGTGCCAGCAGCTTGCTGGGGGGTACCAAAAACATTCAGTACTTC.

V is TRBV20-1 and J is TRBJ1-5; TRBD1 agrees at 7 bases. The CDR3 length is 14 residues. V gave up 1 base and J gave up 9 bases; unmatched junction bases: 9. Germline lookup yields CDR1 DFQATT and CDR2 SNEGSKA (reference sequence). CDR3: CSARVQGDLRPQHF. Written as DNA, the CDR3 is TGCAGTGCTAGAGTTCAGGGGGATTTAAGGCCCCAGCATTTT.

This clonotype was seen ten or more times. The chain uses TRBV11-1 and TRBJ2-2; 8 nucleotides agree with TRBD2. The CDR3 sequence is 16 residues long. Germline loops: CDR1 SGHAT, CDR2 FQDESV (reference sequence). After removal of 2 bases from V and 6 bases from J, the junction contained 8 bases not matched to a gene. As DNA, the CDR3 is TGTGCCAGCAGCTTAACGAGGGCGGGAGGCGCCGGGGAGCTGTTTTTT. Translated, it gives CASSLTRAGGAGELFF. Looking up the rest from reference TRBV11-1 and TRBJ2-2 gives the full variable domain: EAEVAQSPRYKITEKSQAVAFWCDPISGHATLYWYRQILGQGPELLVQFQDESVVDDSQLPKDRFSAERLKGVDSTLKIQPAELGDSAMYLCASSLTRAGGAGELFFGEGSRLTVL.

This clonotype occurred a few times. This chain uses TRBV7-8 with TRBJ1-5; D is undetermined. The CDR3 runs to 13 residues. Germline V gene data show CDR1 as SGHVS and CDR2 as FQNEAQ. V was cut by 1 base and J by 9 bases, with 10 bases left in between. The DNA of the CDR3 is TGTGCCAGCAGCTTAGTTCCAGACCGGCCCCAGCATTTT. Its protein is CASSLVPDRPQHF.